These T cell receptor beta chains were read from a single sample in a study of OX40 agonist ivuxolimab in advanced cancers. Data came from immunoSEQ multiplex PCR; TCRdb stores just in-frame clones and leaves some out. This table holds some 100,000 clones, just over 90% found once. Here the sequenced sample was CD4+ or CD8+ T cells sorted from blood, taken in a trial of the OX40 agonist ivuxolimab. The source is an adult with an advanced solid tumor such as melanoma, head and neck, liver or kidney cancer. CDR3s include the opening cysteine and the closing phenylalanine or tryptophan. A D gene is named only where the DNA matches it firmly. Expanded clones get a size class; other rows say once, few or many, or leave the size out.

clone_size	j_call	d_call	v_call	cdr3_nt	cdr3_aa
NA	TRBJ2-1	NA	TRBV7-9	TGTGCCAGCAGCCCCTCTGGAACCTACAATGAGCAGTTCTTC	CASSPSGTYNEQFF
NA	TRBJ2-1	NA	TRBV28	TGTGCCAGCAGTAAGACTATCGTATACAATGAGCAGTTCTTC	CASSKTIVYNEQFF
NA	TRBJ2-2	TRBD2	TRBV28	TGTGCCAGCAGTTTGGGTGGGAGGGCCTCCGGGGAGCTGTTTTTT	CASSLGGRASGELFF
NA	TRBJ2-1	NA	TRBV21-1	TGTGCCAGCACCGCCGGGACTCCCAACAATGAGCAGTTCTTC	CASTAGTPNNEQFF
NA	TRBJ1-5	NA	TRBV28	TGTGCCAGCAGTTCTCGGTGGAGGGGTTGGAATCAGCCCCAGCATTTT	CASSSRWRGWNQPQHF
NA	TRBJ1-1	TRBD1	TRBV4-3	TGCGCCAGCAGCCAAGATCTTGTGACTTGGACAGGGGGGCTCCTAAAGGGCACTGAAGCTTTCTTT	CASSQDLVTWTGGLLKGTEAFF
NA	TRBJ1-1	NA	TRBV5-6	TGTGCCAGCAGCTTGGTCGGGGCAAACTCAGCTTTCTTT	CASSLVGANSAFF
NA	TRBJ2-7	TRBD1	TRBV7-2	TGTGCCAGCAGCTTAGTCCAAGGGTATGGACAGGGTTACGAGCAGTACTTC	CASSLVQGYGQGYEQYF
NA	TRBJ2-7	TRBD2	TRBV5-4	TGTGCCAGCAGCTCAACTAGCGGTCCCCCCCTGGCAGAGTACTTC	CASSSTSGPPLAEYF
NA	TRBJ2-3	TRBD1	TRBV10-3	TGTGCCATCAGGCGACAGGGTGGCCCAGATACGCAGTATTTT	CAIRRQGGPDTQYF
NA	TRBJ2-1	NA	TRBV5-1	TGCGCCAGCAGCTTGGACTCGCGCAACTCCTACAATGAGCAGTTCTTC	CASSLDSRNSYNEQFF
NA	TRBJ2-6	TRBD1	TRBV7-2	TGTGCCAGCAGCTTTGACAGGGCTGGGGCCAACGTCCTGACTTTC	CASSFDRAGANVLTF
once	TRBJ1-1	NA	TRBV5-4	TGTGCCCTGCAGGCGAACATGAACACTGAAGCTTTCTTT	CALQANMNTEAFF
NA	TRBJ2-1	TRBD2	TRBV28	TGTGCCAGCAGTTTACAGGCTAGCGGGAGGGGTCGGAATGAGCAGTTCTTC	CASSLQASGRGRNEQFF
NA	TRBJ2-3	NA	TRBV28	TGTGCCAGCAGTTCTCCAGCGGACGGGACAGATACGCAGTATTTT	CASSSPADGTDTQYF
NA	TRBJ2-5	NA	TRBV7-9	TGTGCCAGCAGCTTAGTCAAAACCCAAGAGACCCAGTACTTC	CASSLVKTQETQYF
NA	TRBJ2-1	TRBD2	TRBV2	TGTGCCAGCAGTCTCAAGCGGGAGGCCGAGCAGTTCTTC	CASSLKREAEQFF
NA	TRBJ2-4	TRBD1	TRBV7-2	TGTGCCAGCAGCTTGACCCCGACAGGGCCAGCCAAAAACATTCAGTACTTC	CASSLTPTGPAKNIQYF
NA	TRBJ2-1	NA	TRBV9	TGTGCCAGCAGCCCTTCCGGGACACAAATTCGGGATGAGCAGTTCTTC	CASSPSGTQIRDEQFF
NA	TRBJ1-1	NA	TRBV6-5	TGTGCCAGCAGTTACGGCCAGAGGGGCACTGAAGCTTTCTTT	CASSYGQRGTEAFF
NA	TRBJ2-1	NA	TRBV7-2	TGTGCCAGCACCCTGAAGCGGGCCGGGAGTGAGCAGTTCTTC	CASTLKRAGSEQFF
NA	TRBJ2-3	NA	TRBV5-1	TGCGCCAGCAGAACCCAAGGAGCGGTAAACGCAGATACGCAGTATTTT	CASRTQGAVNADTQYF
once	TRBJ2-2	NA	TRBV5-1	TGCGCCAGCAGAGAAAGGGCCCTAACCGACACCGGGGAGCTGTTTTTT	CASRERALTDTGELFF
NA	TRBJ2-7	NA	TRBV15	TGTGCCACCAGCAGAGGGCTGGGGCCCTCCTACGAGCAGTACTTC	CATSRGLGPSYEQYF
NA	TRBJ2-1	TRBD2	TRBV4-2	TGTGCCAGCAGCCGTAGCGGGAACTCCTACAATGAGCAGTTCTTC	CASSRSGNSYNEQFF
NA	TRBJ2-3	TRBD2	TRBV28	TGTGCCAGCAGTTCCCGGGGTAGCGGGAGCCCAGATACGCAGTATTTT	CASSSRGSGSPDTQYF
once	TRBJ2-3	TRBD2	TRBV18	TGTGCCAGCTCACCACCCAACAGCGGGAGTTCGAATAGGGTAAATACGCAGTATTTT	CASSPPNSGSSNRVNTQYF
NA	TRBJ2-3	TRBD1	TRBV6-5	TGTGCCAGCAGTTTCCCCCGGGACAGGGTTGATACGCAGTATTTT	CASSFPRDRVDTQYF
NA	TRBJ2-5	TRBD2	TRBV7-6	TGTGCCAGCAGCTTTGGATCGCTAGCGGGAGGTGGTGGGGAGACCCAGTACTTC	CASSFGSLAGGGGETQYF
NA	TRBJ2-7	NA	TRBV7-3	TGTGCCAGCAGCTTAAAGGCCCGGGCTAGCTTCCACGAGCAGTACTTC	CASSLKARASFHEQYF
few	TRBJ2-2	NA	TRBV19	TGTGCCAGTCAAACAGGGCCCGGGGAGCTGTTTTTT	CASQTGPGELFF
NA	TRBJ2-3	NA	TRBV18	TGTGCCAGCTCATTGTCTCGCACAGATACGCAGTATTTT	CASSLSRTDTQYF
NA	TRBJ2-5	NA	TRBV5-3	TGTGCCAGAAGCCGGAGGGGTCAACAAGAGACCCAGTACTTC	CARSRRGQQETQYF
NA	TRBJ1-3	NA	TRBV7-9	TGTGCCAGCAGCTTAGGTACTCAGGGGAGAGGAAACACCATATATTTT	CASSLGTQGRGNTIYF
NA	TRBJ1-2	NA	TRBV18	TGTGCCAGCTCAACAGCTTCTAACTATGGCTACACCTTC	CASSTASNYGYTF
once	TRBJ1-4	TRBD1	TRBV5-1	TGCGCCAGCAGCTGGGCTCCGGGACAGGGATATGAAAAACTGTTTTTT	CASSWAPGQGYEKLFF
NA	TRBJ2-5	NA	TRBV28	TGTGCCAGCAACACCGACCCGCGGGAAGAGACCCAGTACTTC	CASNTDPREETQYF
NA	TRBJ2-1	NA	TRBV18	TGTGCCAGCTCACCACCGAGGAGCTTACTAGGCTTTGAGCAGTTCTTC	CASSPPRSLLGFEQFF
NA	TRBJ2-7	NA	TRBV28	TGTGCCAGCAGCTTGGCACTGGGCTCCTACGAGCAGTACTTC	CASSLALGSYEQYF
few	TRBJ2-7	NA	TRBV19	TGTGCCAGTAGCCCCCTGGCGGGACTTACTCCGGCTGGGTACGAGCAGTACTTC	CASSPLAGLTPAGYEQYF
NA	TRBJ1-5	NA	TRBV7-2	TGTGCCAGCACCCAAGACGGCAATCAGCCCCAGCATTTT	CASTQDGNQPQHF
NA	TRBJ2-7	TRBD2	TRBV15	TGTGCCACCAGAGCTAGCGGAGTGGAGGAGCAGTACTTC	CATRASGVEEQYF
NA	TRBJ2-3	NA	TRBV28	TGTGCCAGCAGACGGCAGGCTGGGGATACGCAGTATTTT	CASRRQAGDTQYF
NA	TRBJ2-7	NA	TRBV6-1	TGTGCCAGCAGTGAGATCAGGCGGTACGAGCAGTACTTC	CASSEIRRYEQYF
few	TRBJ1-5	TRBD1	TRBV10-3	TGTGCCATCAGGGGGACAGGGGATCAGCCCCAGCATTTT	CAIRGTGDQPQHF